This entry lists 14 T cell receptor beta chains sequenced from one sample in a study of blood T cell repertoires in COVID-19. Only in-frame clones appear in the TCRdb table, and some are missing; sequencing was by immunoSEQ multiplex PCR. The repertoire consists of about 190,000 clones, with approximately 85% occurring once and the leading ten covering around 5.7%. Input material: PBMCs or T cells enriched from blood (not recorded which). All receptors derive from a man aged 35 to 55 with acute COVID-19.

The chain couples TRBV19 to TRBJ2-2; weak D call: TRBD1 (5 bases). This CDR3 region has 15 residues. The V gene's germline CDR1 is LNHDA and CDR2 SQIVND (reference sequence). Trimming left V 5 bases short and J 4 bases short, with 14 bases between. The CDR3 is CASSGLGAATGELFF. CDR3 in DNA: TGTGCCAGTAGTGGCCTTGGGGCGGCCACCGGGGAGCTGTTTTTT.

The J gene is TRBJ2-5, the V gene TRBV6-2 or TRBV6-3, with D tentatively TRBD1 (5 bases). The CDR3 loop spans 13 amino acids. The germline V gene encodes CDR1 MNHEY and CDR2 SVGEGT. Trimming left V 0 bases short and J 5 bases short, with 7 bases between. CDR3: CASSYSRAETQYF. The CDR3, as DNA: TGTGCCAGCAGTTACTCCAGGGCGGAGACCCAGTACTTC.

The V call is TRBV5-1, the J call TRBJ1-1; the match to TRBD1 covers 8 bases. Losses at the gene ends were 0 bases for V and 4 bases for J; bases not matched to a gene: 5. Looked up from germline, CDR1 is SGHRS and CDR2 is YFSETQ. CDR3 length equals 15 residues. In nucleotides, the CDR3 is TGCGCCAGCAGCTTGGCTCCAGGGGGCTTCACTGAAGCTTTCTTT. It encodes CASSLAPGGFTEAFF. Using reference TRBV5-1 and TRBJ1-1 for the parts outside the CDR3, the full variable domain is KAGVTQTPRYLIKTRGQQVTLSCSPISGHRSVSWYQQTPGQGLQFLFEYFSETQRNKGNFPGRFSGRQFSNSRSEMNVSTLELGDSALYLCASSLAPGGFTEAFFGQGTRLTVV.

V usage is TRBV18 and J usage is TRBJ2-6; 7 bases line up with TRBD2. The germline V gene has CDR1 KGHSH and CDR2 LQKENI. This CDR3 comprises 17 residues. J was trimmed by 1 base and V by 5 bases; bases with no gene match: 8. The CDR3 bases are TGTGCCAGCTCATCTAAGCGGGGTGGTTCTGGGGCCAACGTCCTGACTTTC. Its translation: CASSSKRGGSGANVLTF.

This chain uses TRBV4-1 with TRBJ2-7; possible D gene TRBD1, 5 bases. CDR1 is MGHRA, CDR2 YSYEKL, per germline. The CDR3 extends over 17 amino acids. V was cut by 1 base and J by 6 bases, with 22 bases left in between. The DNA of the CDR3 is TGCGCCAGCAGCCAAGGAGGTGGACGACAGACCTTCCCCGAGCAGTACTTC. Translating it yields CASSQGGGRQTFPEQYF.

The gene calls are TRBV7-8 and TRBJ2-3; D possibly corresponds to TRBD2 (6 bases). There are 14 residues in the CDR3. Trimming stripped 2 bases from V and 3 bases from J, with 9 bases between. CDR1 is SGHVS and CDR2 is FQNEAQ in the germline V gene. CDR3 nucleotide sequence: TGTGCCAGCAGCTTACCGGCGGGAACAGATACGCAGTATTTT. Translated: CASSLPAGTDTQYF.

The CDR3 spells CASSQDPWTVRSGANVLTF. CDR3 coding DNA: TGTGCCAGCAGCCAAGACCCCTGGACAGTCAGATCTGGGGCCAACGTCCTGACTTTC. This chain connects TRBV14 to TRBJ2-6, with D possibly matching TRBD1 (6 bases). The CDR3 runs 19 residues. Germline lookup yields CDR1 SGHDN and CDR2 FVKESK. V gave up 0 bases and J gave up 1 base, with 16 bases separating them.

The V gene is TRBV28, the J gene TRBJ2-7; D uncertain. This CDR3 region has 14 residues. Germline V gene lookup returns CDR1 MDHEN and CDR2 SYDVKM. Trimming pared 3 bases from V and 2 bases from J, leaving 11 bases between. CDR3 DNA sequence: TGTGCCAGCAGTTTTCGACTCAATCCCTACGAGCAGTACTTC. Protein product: CASSFRLNPYEQYF.

This chain joins TRBV28 and TRBJ2-7, with 7 bases lining up with TRBD2. The CDR3 runs 18 residues. V lost 8 bases to trimming and J lost 5 bases; unmatched junction nucleotides: 24. The V gene's germline CDR1 is MDHEN and CDR2 SYDVKM. In DNA, the CDR3 is TGTGCCAGCCTTGGGAGCGGGGCGACCGGCCCTAGAGTAGACGAGCAGTACTTC. The encoded protein is CASLGSGATGPRVDEQYF.

This clone was detected only a few times. The chain carries TRBV24-1 and TRBJ2-1, with 14 bases lining up with TRBD2. CDR1 and CDR2 from the germline V gene are KGHDR and SFDVKD. Trimming removed 4 bases from V and 10 bases from J; junction bases left unmatched: 5. The CDR3 sequence is 15 residues long. DNA of the CDR3: TGTGCCACCAGTGAGGTGGGACTAGCGGGAGTAGAGCAGTTCTTC. It encodes CATSEVGLAGVEQFF.

The V call is TRBV19, the J call TRBJ1-1; D call uncertain. CDR3 length equals 18 residues. V lost 0 bases to trimming and J lost 0 bases, with 17 bases between them. Germline V gene lookup returns CDR1 LNHDA and CDR2 SQIVND (reference sequence). Here the CDR3 reads CASSIDFGAAELNTEAFF. As DNA, the CDR3 is TGTGCCAGTAGTATAGATTTCGGAGCCGCCGAGTTGAACACTGAAGCTTTCTTT.

The V gene is TRBV7-8, the J gene TRBJ2-3; perhaps TRBD1 as D (6 bases). Trimming cost V 0 bases and J 0 bases, with 13 bases left between them. CDR3 size: 17 residues. Per the germline V gene, CDR1 is SGHVS and CDR2 is FQNEAQ. CDR3 nucleotides: TGTGCCAGCAGCTTAGCGTTTGGGGGCTCTAGCACAGATACGCAGTATTTT. As protein: CASSLAFGGSSTDTQYF.

This clone appeared once. This chain uses TRBV10-1 with TRBJ2-1, with D maybe TRBD2 (5 bases). Between the trimmed V and J ends, which lost 4 bases and 7 bases, there was a span of 11 bases. Per the germline V gene, CDR1 is WNHNN and CDR2 is SYGVQD (reference sequence). This CDR3 spans 13 amino acids. The CDR3, as DNA: TGCGCCAGCAGTGTGCGTTTAGCGAATGAGCAGTTCTTC. Translating it yields CASSVRLANEQFF.

This chain uses TRBV4-1 with TRBJ1-6; D is possibly TRBD1 (6 bases). CDR3 length equals 16 residues. The germline gives CDR1 MGHRA, CDR2 YSYEKL. The germline V and J ends were trimmed by 5 bases and 0 bases, with 11 bases remaining between them. CDR3 sequence (DNA): TGCGCCAGCAGCTACGACAGGACCTCCTATAATTCACCCCTCCACTTT. It is translated as CASSYDRTSYNSPLHF.